Reported below is one T cell receptor (beta chain). V dropped 4 bases and J dropped 0 bases, with 10 bases sitting between them. The CDR3 length is 15 residues. Germline V lookup: CDR1 SGHVS, CDR2 FQNEAQ. The sample originates from a study of control samples from healthy donors and cancer patients. Assay used: immunoSEQ multiplex PCR; TCRdb lists only in-frame clones, some missing. The data show approximately 30,000 clones, roughly 95% seen once. This TCR came from a man aged 55 to 70 in good health. What was sequenced was blood. The chain carries TRBV7-8 and TRBJ1-5; weak D call: TRBD1 (6 bases). CDR3 region: CASSWDKNSNQPQHF. The CDR3 DNA reads as TGTGCCAGCAGCTGGGACAAGAATAGCAATCAGCCCCAGCATTTT.